The clone carrying this TCR beta chain has more than one count but fewer than ten. The target antigen is unknown. These data are taken from a study of identical twins' blood T cells. At the level of the study: About 50 million reads came from about 12 libraries, six alpha, six beta. Findings of the study overall: Twins shared about as many clonotypes as their cloneset sizes predicted.

Between the trimmed V and J ends, which lost 2 bases and 8 bases, there was a span of 7 bases. Germline V CDR1 and CDR2: SEHNR, FQNEAQ (reference sequence). The CDR3 runs 12 residues. TCRdb analysed the 5' RACE reads with MiXCR anew, one entry per CDR3 protein. The sample lists hundreds of thousands of distinct CDR3 sequences, over 25% seen once, with more than 5.5% in the top ten. The chain uses TRBV7-9 and TRBJ2-1; D is unclear. Sample: PBMCs. This clonotype originated in a woman aged 18-55 years in good health. The CDR3 DNA follows: TGTGCCAGCAGCTTACTAATAGATGAGCAGTTCTTC. Translation: CASSLLIDEQFF.